These 28 T cell receptor beta chains came from one sample sequenced in a study of shared clonotypes between healthy human individuals. Sequenced by immunoSEQ multiplex PCR; TCRdb stores in-frame clones only, minus some. The data show some 2.3 million clones, with 85% to 95% seen just once and 0.3% to 0.4% held by the top ten. The sequenced sample consisted of naive CD4+ T cells from PBMCs. Specified subset: CD45RA+ positively selected. The receptors stem from a man aged 18 to 35 in good health. Some clones in this sample may be carry-over from other donors' samples.

The V call is TRBV29-1, the J call TRBJ2-3, with 10 bases matching TRBD2. The junction had 6 bases not matched to a gene; V was cut back by 5 bases and J by 1 base. The CDR3 runs 15 residues. The germline CDR1 and CDR2 sequences are SQVTM and ANQGSEA. CDR3 bases: TGCAGCGTTAGGGTAGCGGGAGGAGGCACAGATACGCAGTATTTT. As protein: CSVRVAGGGTDTQYF.

The chain employs TRBV5-1 and TRBJ2-1; a weak D match, TRBD1 (6 bases). This CDR3 is built from 12 residues. From germline, CDR1 is SGHRS and CDR2 YFSETQ. Trimming pared 1 base from V and 15 bases from J, leaving 14 bases between. For the CDR3, the DNA is TGCGCCAGCAGCTTGCGGCAGGGGAGCCCGTTCTTC. Its protein is CASSLRQGSPFF.

Comment on this clone: At the DNA level, this CDR3 is encoded by other sequences in the same sample as well. The chain couples TRBV5-1 to TRBJ2-7, with D possibly matching TRBD1 (6 bases). The CDR3 runs to 13 residues. The V gene lost 4 bases and the J gene lost 1 base, with 9 bases spanning the gap. Looked up from germline, CDR1 is SGHRS and CDR2 is YFSETQ. The CDR3 reads CASSPGQSYEQYF. The CDR3 coding sequence is TGCGCCAGCAGCCCAGGACAGTCCTACGAGCAGTACTTC.

The J gene is TRBJ2-3, the V gene TRBV11-1, with 7 bases identical to TRBD1. Germline V gives CDR1 SGHAT, CDR2 FQDESV (reference sequence). The ends lost 4 bases at V and 6 bases at J; junction bases unmatched: 10. There are 15 residues in the CDR3. CDR3 sequence: CASSYNRGGWDTQYF. DNA for the CDR3: TGTGCCAGCAGCTATAACCGAGGGGGCTGGGATACGCAGTATTTT.

The V gene is TRBV5-1, the J gene TRBJ2-3, with D perhaps matching TRBD1 (6 bases). The CDR3 loop spans 16 amino acids. The V end lost 4 bases, the J end lost 0 bases, and 15 bases lay between the germline ends. Looked up from germline, CDR1 is SGHRS and CDR2 is YFSETQ. The CDR3 nucleotides are TGCGCCAGCAGCACTGTTGGGGGCCCTAGCACAGATACGCAGTATTTT. Protein product: CASSTVGGPSTDTQYF.

The chain carries TRBV18 and TRBJ1-1, with D maybe TRBD1 (5 bases). In germline, CDR1 is KGHSH, CDR2 LQKENI. The CDR3 contains 14 residues. Trimming took 3 bases from V and 5 from J, leaving 13 bases between them. Written as DNA, the CDR3 is TGTGCCAGCTCACCCAGCAGGGTGGGGACTGAAGCTTTCTTT. It specifies CASSPSRVGTEAFF.

The gene calls are TRBV28 and TRBJ1-1; 8 bases align to TRBD1. With V trimmed by 6 bases and J by 8 bases, 8 bases remained unmatched. CDR1 and CDR2 from the germline V gene are MDHEN and SYDVKM. The CDR3 consists of 13 residues. CDR3 DNA: TGTGCCAGCAGAAGACAGGGGAATTTAGAAGCTTTCTTT. This sequence encodes CASRRQGNLEAFF.

This chain's CDR3 is CASSLGTGGSWVRDEQYF. CDR3 nucleotides: TGCGCCAGCAGCTTGGGGACAGGGGGTAGCTGGGTCAGGGACGAGCAGTACTTC. The chain couples TRBV5-1 to TRBJ2-7; TRBD1 agrees at 10 bases. V shed 0 bases and J 5 bases; nucleotides not matched to a gene: 14. Germline-derived CDR1 and CDR2 are SGHRS and YFSETQ. The CDR3 runs to 18 residues.

In this sample, this clone turned up a few times. The chain joins TRBV4-3 to TRBJ1-4; no reliable D call. CDR1 LGHNA and CDR2 YSLEER come from the germline V gene. There are 16 residues in the CDR3. V was cut by 0 bases and J by 3 bases, with 11 bases left in between. CDR3 residues: CASSQDDRGPNEKLFF. The CDR3 DNA reads TGCGCCAGCAGCCAAGACGACCGGGGTCCTAATGAAAAACTGTTTTTT.

The count of this clone is one. The chain recombines TRBV30 with TRBJ1-5; tentatively, D is TRBD1 (5 bases). Trimming cost V 4 bases and J 5 bases, with 12 bases left between them. Germline CDR1 and CDR2: GTSNPN and SVGIG (reference sequence). This CDR3 is built from 13 residues. This CDR3 reads CAWNLGVYQPQHF. CDR3 nucleotides: TGTGCCTGGAATTTGGGGGTGTATCAGCCCCAGCATTTT.

CDR3 sequence reads: CASSSDLSSYNEQFF. The CDR3, as DNA: TGTGCCAGCAGCTCCGACCTGAGCTCCTACAATGAGCAGTTCTTC. The chain recombines TRBV5-4 with TRBJ2-1; the D is unclear. This CDR3 has 15 amino acids. The V gene lost 3 bases and the J gene lost 0 bases, with 10 bases spanning the gap. Germline-derived CDR1 and CDR2 are SGHNT and YYREEE (reference sequence).

The rearrangement links TRBV9 to TRBJ1-5, with D uncertain. Germline values: CDR1 SGDLS, CDR2 YYNGEE. Trimming shortened V by 0 bases and J by 4 bases, and 11 bases separated the two germline ends. The CDR3 loop spans 15 amino acids. In DNA, the CDR3 is TGTGCCAGCAGCGTAGAAGGATCGGTAAATCAGCCCCAGCATTTT. This translates into CASSVEGSVNQPQHF.

Comments on this clone: This CDR3 is also generated by other DNA sequences in the sample. The CDR3: CAWSVGLTDTQYF. The CDR3 bases are TGTGCCTGGAGTGTAGGGCTCACAGATACGCAGTATTTT. The V gene is TRBV30, the J gene TRBJ2-3; D gene unclear. The CDR3 runs 13 residues. V was pared by 0 bases and J by 2 bases, with 6 bases between. The germline CDR1 and CDR2 sequences are GTSNPN and SVGIG (reference sequence).

In regard to this clone: In the same sample, other DNA sequences code for this CDR3. This chain connects TRBV7-3 to TRBJ2-2, with no clear D. Trimming took off 5 bases at V and 6 bases at J, with 10 bases between the two ends. CDR1 and CDR2 from the germline V gene are SGHTA and FQGTGA. This CDR3 is built from 13 residues. This CDR3 reads CASSLGKPGELFF. The DNA of the CDR3 is TGTGCCAGCAGCCTCGGAAAGCCCGGGGAGCTGTTTTTT.

About this clone: Additional DNA sequences in this sample encode the identical CDR3. The gene calls are TRBV28 and TRBJ1-2, with D hard to call. The CDR3 is 11 residues long. The V end lost 6 bases, the J end lost 6 bases, and 8 bases lay between the germline ends. The germline V gene has CDR1 MDHEN and CDR2 SYDVKM. The CDR3 loop is CASSRTDGYTF. For the CDR3, the DNA is TGTGCCAGCAGCCGGACGGATGGCTACACCTTC.

This rearrangement joins TRBV7-2 to TRBJ1-2; TRBD1 agrees at 8 bases. Per the germline V gene, CDR1 is SGHTA and CDR2 is FQGNSA. The trim removed 1 base at V and 8 bases at J, leaving 6 bases unmatched. The CDR3 runs 14 residues. The CDR3 protein is CASSLDQGAWGYTF. The DNA of the CDR3 is TGTGCCAGCAGCTTAGATCAGGGGGCTTGGGGCTACACCTTC.

The chain is built from TRBV6-5 and TRBJ2-3; the D is unclear. The length of the CDR3 is 13 residues. V lost 6 bases and J 2 bases, leaving 9 bases between the germline ends. Germline CDR1 and CDR2: MNHEY and SVGAGI. CDR3 sequence: CASRRRLTDTQYF. The CDR3 nucleotides read TGTGCCAGCAGACGGAGACTCACAGATACGCAGTATTTT.

The rearrangement uses TRBV28 and TRBJ1-1, with 9 positions matching TRBD1. CDR3 size: 15 residues. Germline V gene data show CDR1 as MDHEN and CDR2 as SYDVKM. The junction had 6 bases not matched to a gene; V was cut back by 7 bases and J by 0 bases. CDR3 sequence reads: CASIWDRAMNTEAFF. In DNA form, the CDR3 reads TGTGCCAGCATTTGGGACAGGGCCATGAACACTGAAGCTTTCTTT.

The chain recombines TRBV6-5 with TRBJ1-1; D is undetermined. Germline CDR1 MNHEY, CDR2 SVGAGI. V was clipped by 5 bases and J by 7 bases, with 11 bases between them. CDR3 length: 12 amino acids. The chain's CDR3 is CASSKTAGEAFF. The DNA of the CDR3 is TGTGCCAGCAGTAAGACCGCGGGTGAAGCTTTCTTT.

The V gene is TRBV6-6, the J gene TRBJ1-2; no firm D call. Trimming took 5 bases from V and 4 from J, leaving 14 bases between them. This CDR3 contains 14 residues. Germline V gene sequence: CDR1 MNHNY, CDR2 SVGAGI (reference sequence). The CDR3 spells CASSPSSKRYGYTF. In nucleotides, the CDR3 is TGTGCCAGCAGTCCCTCCTCGAAGCGCTATGGCTACACCTTC.

On this clone itself: The same CDR3 can be traced to other DNA sequences in this sample. The rearrangement links TRBV18 to TRBJ1-2; the D is unclear. Trimming removed 2 bases at V and 2 bases at J, with 6 bases between. The CDR3 runs 13 residues. Germline assignment: CDR1 KGHSH and CDR2 LQKENI. DNA for the CDR3: TGTGCCAGCTCACCAGACAAAAACTATGGCTACACCTTC. Its translation: CASSPDKNYGYTF.

This chain uses TRBV2 with TRBJ2-5, with a tentative D call TRBD1 (6 bases). Looked up from germline, CDR1 is SNHLY and CDR2 is FYNNEI. This CDR3 is built from 16 residues. V was trimmed by 7 bases and J by 1 base, leaving 19 bases between them. CDR3 sequence (DNA): TGTGCCAGCATAGGGACACCAGACCGGACCCAAGAGACCCAGTACTTC. It translates to CASIGTPDRTQETQYF.

The rearrangement uses TRBV4-2 and TRBJ2-7; TRBD1 matches 8 bases. Germline CDR1 is LGHNA and CDR2 is YNFKEQ. Germline trimming cut 3 bases from V and 0 bases from J; bases unmatched to any gene: 7. The CDR3 runs to 16 residues. CDR3 sequence (DNA): TGTGCCAGCAGCCAGGCCGCCGGGACAGGCTCCTACGAGCAGTACTTC. Protein product: CASSQAAGTGSYEQYF.

This rearrangement joins TRBV21-1 to TRBJ2-7; TRBD2, the D gene given by the table, was not confirmed from the DNA. TRBV21-1 is an annotated pseudogene. The CDR3 runs to 20 residues. The CDR3 DNA reads as TGTGCCAGCAGCAAAGATAGGCAGGCCCCGTTCGTGCGGGAGGTATCCGAGCAGTACTTC. This translates into CASSKDRQAPFVREVSEQYF.

V and J are TRBV5-1 and TRBJ2-3; D not certain. The CDR3 contains 15 residues. V lost 0 bases, J lost 0 bases, and 8 bases lay in between. CDR1 and CDR2 (germline): SGHRS, YFSETQ. CDR3 residues: CASSLVVSSTDTQYF. CDR3 nucleotide sequence: TGCGCCAGCAGCTTGGTCGTCAGCAGCACAGATACGCAGTATTTT. The whole variable domain, remainder taken from reference TRBV5-1 and TRBJ2-3, is KAGVTQTPRYLIKTRGQQVTLSCSPISGHRSVSWYQQTPGQGLQFLFEYFSETQRNKGNFPGRFSGRQFSNSRSEMNVSTLELGDSALYLCASSLVVSSTDTQYFGPGTRLTVL.

CDR3 loop: CASSLGGPYYNEQFF. DNA of the CDR3: TGTGCCAGCAGCTTAGGCGGACCGTACTACAATGAGCAGTTCTTC. The genes are TRBV7-8 and TRBJ2-1, with D unresolved. V lost 1 base, J lost 3 bases, and 10 bases lay in between. Germline CDR1 and CDR2: SGHVS and FQNEAQ. The CDR3 covers 15 residues.

Worth noting for this clone: The sample contains more than one DNA sequence encoding this CDR3. V and J are TRBV18 and TRBJ2-1; 13 bases map to TRBD2. The CDR3 consists of 15 residues. J lost 5 bases, V lost 6 bases, and 4 bases had no gene match. The germline gives CDR1 KGHSH, CDR2 LQKENI. CDR3 sequence (DNA): TGTGCCAGCTCGCCGGGACTAGCGGGAAACAATGAGCAGTTCTTC. Protein product: CASSPGLAGNNEQFF.

V gene TRBV5-4 combines with J gene TRBJ2-2; 8 bases fit TRBD1. Germline-derived CDR1 and CDR2 are SGHNT and YYREEE (reference sequence). This CDR3 is 15 amino acids long. After removal of 4 bases from V and 2 bases from J, the junction contained 4 bases not matched to a gene. Here the CDR3 reads CASSPTGGNTGELFF. The CDR3 DNA is TGTGCCAGCAGCCCCACAGGGGGAAACACCGGGGAGCTGTTTTTT.